This TCR beta chain was captured by sequencing in a study of T cells in Graves' hyperthyroidism and ophthalmopathy. Findings and caveats of the study: Most clonotypes expanded in thyroid above 0.001 were likewise present in blood.

This clonotype was counted at least ten times. Its antigen is as yet unknown. Each ophthalmopathy patient scored at least 3 on the Clinical Activity Score and at least 4 on NOSPECS grade, with duration under 3 months. Diagnostic assessment was based on clinical symptoms, serum thyroxine and TRAb, thyroid ultrasound and orbital computed tomography. The authors took PBMCs from 10 ml fresh peripheral blood. RNA transcripts served as the template for amplifying TCR beta CDR3 regions. The HTBI primer set was used in a first-round RT-PCR of the TCR CDR3. In TCRdb, the multiplex PCR reads were re-called with MiXCR into one record per CDR3 protein. Of 300,000 to 450,000 distinct CDR3 sequences listed, roughly 14% were seen once; the top ten hold roughly 21%. Sequenced: blood. This clonotype originated in a woman aged 30 to 39 with Graves' ophthalmopathy.

In nucleotides, the CDR3 is TGTGCCAGCAGTGACATATGGGACAGGGGTTCTCAGCCCCAGCATTTT. This translates into CASSDIWDRGSQPQHF. The chain has TRBV12-3 or TRBV12-4 and TRBJ1-5, with 10 bases matching TRBD1. The V and J ends lost 5 bases and 6 bases, in that order; junction bases with no gene match: 10. The CDR3 has 16 amino acids.